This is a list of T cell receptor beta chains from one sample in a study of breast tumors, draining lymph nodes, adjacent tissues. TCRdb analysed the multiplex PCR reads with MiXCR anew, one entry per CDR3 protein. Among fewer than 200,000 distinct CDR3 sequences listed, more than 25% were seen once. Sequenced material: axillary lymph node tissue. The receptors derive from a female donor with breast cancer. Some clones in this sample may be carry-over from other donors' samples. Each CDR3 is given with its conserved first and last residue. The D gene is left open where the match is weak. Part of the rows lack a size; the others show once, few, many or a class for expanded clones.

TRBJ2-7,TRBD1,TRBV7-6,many,TGTGCCAGCAGCCTCAGCTGGGGGACAGGGTCTAAGCAGTACTTC,CASSLSWGTGSKQYF
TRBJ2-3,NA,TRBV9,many,TGTGCCAGCAGCGTAGGGGTGGCAGATACGCAGTATTTT,CASSVGVADTQYF
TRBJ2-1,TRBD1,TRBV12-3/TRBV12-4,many,TGTGCCAGCAGTTCCCCGGGACAGGGGTACAATGAGCAGTTCTTC,CASSSPGQGYNEQFF
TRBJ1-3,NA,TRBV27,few,TGTGCCAGCGGTTTGAGCTCTGGAAACACCATATATTTT,CASGLSSGNTIYF
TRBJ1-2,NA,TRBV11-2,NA,TGTGCCAGCAGCTTAGATCCGAGGAGCTATAGCTATACCTTC,CASSLDPRSYSYTF
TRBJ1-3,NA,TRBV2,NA,TGTGCCAGCAGCGTCGGGGCTAGCGGAAGCACCATATATTTT,CASSVGASGSTIYF
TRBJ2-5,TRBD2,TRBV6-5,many,TGTGCCAGCAGCCGCGGGAGCGGGCAAGAGACCCAGTACTTC,CASSRGSGQETQYF
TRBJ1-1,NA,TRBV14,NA,TGTGCCAGCAGCCTCAATATGAACACTGAAGCTTTCTTT,CASSLNMNTEAFF
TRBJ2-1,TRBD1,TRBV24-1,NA,TGTGCCACCAGTGATTTGGACATGGGGACAGGGGATGAGCAGTTCTTC,CATSDLDMGTGDEQFF
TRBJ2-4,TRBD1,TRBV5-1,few,TGCGCCAGCAGAGAGGGACAGGGGATGAGGGCCAAAAACATTCAGTACTTC,CASREGQGMRAKNIQYF
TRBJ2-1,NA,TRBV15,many,TGTGCCACCAGCAGTGCAGGGGGGGCGTTGGATGAGCAGTTCTTC,CATSSAGGALDEQFF
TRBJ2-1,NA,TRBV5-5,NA,TGTGCCAGCAGTTCAACTGGGACTGAGCAGTTCTTC,CASSSTGTEQFF
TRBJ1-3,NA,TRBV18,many,TGTGCCAGCGGGGAAGGTGGAAACACCATATATTTT,CASGEGGNTIYF
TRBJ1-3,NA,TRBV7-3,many,TGTGCCAGCAGCGCCTTGGGGGGAAACTCTGGAAACACCATATATTTT,CASSALGGNSGNTIYF
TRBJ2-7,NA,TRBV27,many,TGTGCCAGCAGTTTCTCCCTCTCCTACGAGCAGTACTTC,CASSFSLSYEQYF
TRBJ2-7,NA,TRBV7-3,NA,TGTGCCAGCAGCTTAAGCCCGAATTACGAGCAGTACTTC,CASSLSPNYEQYF
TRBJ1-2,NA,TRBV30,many,TGTGCCTGGGCCCAGGGGACCTATGGCTACACCTTC,CAWAQGTYGYTF
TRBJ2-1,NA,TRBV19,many,TGTGCCAGTAGTTCCGAGGGGTTAGGGAATGAGCAGTTCTTC,CASSSEGLGNEQFF
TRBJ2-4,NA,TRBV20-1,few,TGCAGTGCCTCTTTGCGGTCGGGGGCAGCCAAAAACATTCAGTACTTC,CSASLRSGAAKNIQYF
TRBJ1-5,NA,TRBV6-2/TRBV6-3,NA,TGTGCCAGCAGTCACTCGAAATCACTAGCGGGGGACATCACAGATACGCAGCATTTT,CASSHSKSLAGDITDTQHF
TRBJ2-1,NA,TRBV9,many,TGTGCCAGCAGCGTAGGACGGAGCAATGAGCAGTTCTTC,CASSVGRSNEQFF
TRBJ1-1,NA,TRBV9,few,TGTGCCAGCAGCGTATTCGACACGAACACTGAAGCTTTCTTT,CASSVFDTNTEAFF
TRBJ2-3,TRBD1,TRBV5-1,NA,TGCGCCAGCAGCTTGGGTTGGGGACAGGGTTCAGATACGCAGTATTTT,CASSLGWGQGSDTQYF
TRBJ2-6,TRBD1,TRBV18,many,TGTGCCAGCTCAACCGGGACAGGGGCGACCGGGGCCAACGTCCTGACTTTC,CASSTGTGATGANVLTF
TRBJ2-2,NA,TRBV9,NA,TGTGCCAGCAGCGTTGGCTCCGACACCGGGGGGCTGTTTTTT,CASSVGSDTGGLFF
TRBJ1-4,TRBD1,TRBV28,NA,TGTGCCAGCACCTCAGGGGGTGAGGAAAAACTGTTTTTT,CASTSGGEEKLFF
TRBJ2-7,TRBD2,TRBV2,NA,TGTGCCAGCAGTTTGATTGCGGGAGGTGTCGAGCAGTACTTC,CASSLIAGGVEQYF
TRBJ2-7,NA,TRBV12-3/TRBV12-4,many,TGTGCCAGCAGTTTTAAGGCAGGTCGAAGCGAGCAGTACTTC,CASSFKAGRSEQYF